A selection of T cell receptor beta chains follows, all from one sample in a study of shared clonotypes between healthy human individuals. Profiled with immunoSEQ multiplex PCR; TCRdb holds only in-frame clones, not every one. This table has roughly 400,000 clones, 96% appearing once. The source material was memory CD8+ T cells sorted from blood. The receptors here all came from a man younger than 40 in good health. The CDR3 runs from the conserved cysteine through the conserved F or W. The D gene is left open where the match is weak. Expanded clones are given a class, and other clones once, few, many or no size at all.

v_call,d_call,j_call,clone_size,cdr3_aa,cdr3_nt
TRBV28,NA,TRBJ1-1,NA,CASSALSAGDTEAFF,TGTGCCAGCAGTGCCCTTTCGGCGGGGGACACTGAAGCTTTCTTT
TRBV5-1,TRBD2,TRBJ2-3,NA,CASSRILAASSTDTQYF,TGCGCCAGCAGCCGGATTCTAGCGGCCTCTAGCACAGATACGCAGTATTTT
TRBV9,NA,TRBJ2-7,NA,CASSGDGLYF,TGTGCCAGCAGCGGGGACGGACTATACTTC
TRBV9,NA,TRBJ2-3,NA,CASSVGGGEDTQYF,TGTGCCAGCAGCGTAGGAGGAGGTGAAGATACGCAGTATTTT
TRBV28,TRBD1,TRBJ1-5,few,CASSQPGQGALDQPQHF,TGTGCCAGCAGCCAACCTGGACAGGGGGCGCTTGATCAGCCCCAGCATTTT
TRBV4-1,TRBD2,TRBJ2-5,NA,CASSQGLAGVRETQYF,TGCGCCAGCAGCCAAGGACTAGCGGGAGTCAGGGAGACCCAGTACTTC
TRBV28,TRBD1,TRBJ1-2,NA,CASSTRQGYYGYTF,TGTGCCAGCAGTACAAGACAGGGATACTATGGCTACACCTTC
TRBV7-9,TRBD1,TRBJ1-6,NA,CASTRDSISNSPLHF,TGTGCCAGCACCCGGGACAGTATATCTAATTCACCCCTCCACTTT
TRBV9,TRBD1,TRBJ2-2,NA,CASSPRQGTGELFF,TGTGCCAGCAGCCCTCGACAGGGCACCGGGGAGCTGTTTTTT
TRBV2,TRBD2,TRBJ2-1,NA,CASRELAGVKHNEQFF,TGTGCCAGCAGGGAACTAGCGGGAGTGAAGCACAATGAGCAGTTCTTC
TRBV5-6,NA,TRBJ2-7,NA,CASSLSGHSYEQYF,TGTGCCAGCAGCCTTAGCGGACACTCCTACGAGCAGTACTTC
TRBV6-1,NA,TRBJ2-5,NA,CASSILETQYF,TGTGCCAGCAGTATATTGGAGACCCAGTACTTC
TRBV5-1,NA,TRBJ1-1,NA,CASSPRFVETEAFF,TGCGCCAGCAGCCCTCGGTTCGTGGAGACTGAAGCTTTCTTT
TRBV10-2,NA,TRBJ2-6,NA,CASTPRGGARGANVLTF,TGCGCCAGCACTCCTCGCGGGGGCGCGAGAGGGGCCAACGTCCTGACTTTC
TRBV10-2,NA,TRBJ2-5,NA,CASSLWLQETQYF,TGCGCCAGCTCACTGTGGCTACAAGAGACCCAGTACTTC
TRBV11-2,NA,TRBJ2-7,NA,CASSLVGGQISYEQYF,TGTGCCAGCAGCTTAGTGGGGGGACAGATCTCCTACGAGCAGTACTTC
TRBV25-1,TRBD2,TRBJ2-1,NA,CASSRTSGGYNEQFF,TGTGCCAGCAGTCGGACTAGCGGGGGGTACAATGAGCAGTTCTTC
TRBV30,NA,TRBJ1-5,NA,CAWSQVGGPQHF,TGTGCCTGGAGTCAGGTAGGGGGGCCCCAGCATTTT
TRBV4-2,NA,TRBJ1-1,NA,CASSQDVRPRSAFF,TGTGCCAGCAGCCAAGATGTCAGACCCAGGAGTGCTTTCTTT
TRBV28,TRBD1,TRBJ2-5,NA,CASSLRDRGRSGTQYF,TGTGCCAGCAGTCTCCGGGACAGGGGTCGCTCGGGGACCCAGTACTTC
TRBV7-9,NA,TRBJ2-1,NA,CASSLGAAYNEQFF,TGTGCCAGCAGCTTAGGGGCGGCCTACAATGAGCAGTTCTTC
TRBV7-9,TRBD1,TRBJ1-4,NA,CASSPGTGIATNEKLFF,TGTGCCAGCAGCCCTGGGACAGGCATTGCAACTAATGAAAAACTGTTTTTT
TRBV4-1,NA,TRBJ1-6,NA,CASSQDIPVDKWIAISPLHF,TGCGCCAGCAGCCAAGATATCCCTGTCGATAAGTGGATTGCCATCTCACCCCTCCACTTT
TRBV29-1,TRBD2,TRBJ2-1,NA,CSVEAGVGYNEQFF,TGCAGCGTTGAGGCGGGAGTAGGTTACAATGAGCAGTTCTTC
TRBV29-1,NA,TRBJ1-2,few,CSVDRDIYGYTF,TGCAGCGTAGACCGGGACATCTATGGCTACACCTTC
TRBV28,NA,TRBJ1-1,NA,CASSPGTMNTEAFF,TGTGCCAGCAGTCCGGGGACGATGAACACTGAAGCTTTCTTT
TRBV28,NA,TRBJ1-2,NA,CASSTRGNFIGYGYTF,TGTGCCAGCAGCACACGCGGGAATTTTATAGGGTATGGCTACACCTTC
TRBV5-5,NA,TRBJ1-2,once,CASSPRTGAGNYGYTF,TGTGCCAGCAGCCCCCGGACCGGGGCCGGTAACTATGGCTACACCTTC
TRBV5-6,NA,TRBJ1-3,NA,CASSPLGTGNTIYF,TGTGCCAGCAGCCCCCTAGGAACAGGAAACACCATATATTTT
TRBV28,NA,TRBJ1-3,NA,CASSLHSSGNTIYF,TGTGCCAGCAGTTTGCACAGCTCTGGAAACACCATATATTTT
TRBV29-1,NA,TRBJ1-1,NA,CSVDPGTTFVTEAFF,TGCAGCGTTGACCCCGGGACAACTTTCGTCACTGAAGCTTTCTTT
TRBV5-1,NA,TRBJ2-5,NA,CASSLVGAKETQYF,TGCGCCAGCAGCTTGGTAGGGGCAAAAGAGACCCAGTACTTC
TRBV6-1,TRBD1,TRBJ2-1,NA,CASNLQGAYNEQFF,TGTGCCAGCAATCTACAGGGGGCCTACAATGAGCAGTTCTTC
TRBV5-1,NA,TRBJ1-2,NA,CASSQADYGYTF,TGCGCCAGCAGCCAAGCTGACTATGGCTACACCTTC
TRBV7-9,NA,TRBJ1-1,NA,CASSAGTNTEAFF,TGTGCCAGCAGCGCGGGCACGAACACTGAAGCTTTCTTT
TRBV9,NA,TRBJ2-2,NA,CASSARLAGGELFF,TGTGCCAGCAGCGCCCGACTGGCCGGCGGGGAGCTGTTTTTT
TRBV5-1,NA,TRBJ2-3,NA,CASSLSGASYTDTQYF,TGCGCCAGCAGCTTGTCTGGGGCGAGCTACACAGATACGCAGTATTTT
TRBV6-5,TRBD1,TRBJ1-2,NA,CASREPGQGFGGYTF,TGTGCCAGCAGGGAACCGGGACAGGGGTTCGGTGGCTACACCTTC
TRBV11-2,TRBD2,TRBJ2-7,NA,CASSWGGYSYEQYF,TGTGCCAGCAGCTGGGGGGGGTACTCCTACGAGCAGTACTTC
TRBV25-1,TRBD1,TRBJ1-4,NA,CASSEFGDRGEKLFF,TGTGCCAGCAGTGAATTCGGGGACAGGGGTGAAAAACTGTTTTTT
TRBV6-4,TRBD1,TRBJ1-1,NA,CASSITGGGTEAFF,TGTGCCAGCAGTATTACAGGGGGCGGCACTGAAGCTTTCTTT
TRBV10-1,TRBD1,TRBJ2-7,NA,CASSEQQRGPYEQYF,TGCGCCAGCAGTGAGCAGCAAAGGGGGCCTTACGAGCAGTACTTC
TRBV5-1,NA,TRBJ2-5,NA,CASSLVGGTETQYF,TGCGCCAGCAGCTTGGTGGGCGGGACAGAGACCCAGTACTTC
TRBV4-1,NA,TRBJ1-1,NA,CASNSPQGGGTEAFF,TGCGCCAGCAATTCCCCACAGGGAGGGGGCACTGAAGCTTTCTTT
TRBV6-1,TRBD1,TRBJ2-7,NA,CASSGQGLLTYEQYF,TGTGCCAGCAGTGGACAGGGTCTCTTAACCTACGAGCAGTACTTC
TRBV14,TRBD1,TRBJ2-1,NA,CASSPLDRVTYNEQFF,TGTGCCAGCAGCCCCCTGGACAGGGTGACCTACAATGAGCAGTTCTTC
TRBV30,NA,TRBJ2-7,few,CAWSVLSYEQYF,TGTGCCTGGAGTGTACTCTCCTACGAGCAGTACTTC
TRBV6-5,NA,TRBJ2-1,NA,CASSYGLLQFF,TGTGCCAGCAGTTACGGACTCTTACAGTTCTTC
TRBV29-1,NA,TRBJ1-5,NA,CSVGTEDSNQPQHF,TGCAGCGTTGGGACAGAGGATAGCAATCAGCCCCAGCATTTT
TRBV5-1,TRBD1,TRBJ1-2,NA,CASSQAAGGYGYTF,TGCGCCAGCAGTCAGGCCGCAGGGGGGTATGGCTACACCTTC
TRBV7-8,TRBD2,TRBJ2-3,NA,CASSLASVAGFTDTQYF,TGTGCCAGCAGCTTAGCGTCGGTAGCGGGATTCACAGATACGCAGTATTTT
TRBV2,NA,TRBJ1-4,NA,CASSLDEKLFF,TGTGCCAGCAGTCTGGATGAAAAACTGTTTTTT
TRBV9,TRBD1,TRBJ2-7,NA,CASSVEGTGGYEQYF,TGTGCCAGCAGCGTAGAGGGGACAGGGGGCTACGAGCAGTACTTC
TRBV30,TRBD1,TRBJ1-5,NA,CAWSGDRNQPQHF,TGTGCCTGGAGTGGGGACAGGAATCAGCCCCAGCATTTT
TRBV27,NA,TRBJ2-2,NA,CASSFAAASTNTGELFF,TGTGCCAGCAGTTTCGCGGCAGCCTCAACGAACACCGGGGAGCTGTTTTTT
TRBV9,TRBD1,TRBJ2-1,NA,CASSATGGSYNEQFF,TGTGCCAGCAGCGCGACAGGGGGCTCTTACAATGAGCAGTTCTTC
TRBV30,NA,TRBJ2-1,NA,CAWSWGRRYNEQFF,TGTGCCTGGAGTTGGGGGAGGCGATACAATGAGCAGTTCTTC
TRBV29-1,NA,TRBJ1-1,NA,CSVYDLNTEAFF,TGCAGCGTTTACGACCTGAACACTGAAGCTTTCTTT
TRBV27,NA,TRBJ1-1,few,CASSLLGGRVGTEAFF,TGTGCCAGCAGTTTATTGGGGGGGCGCGTGGGCACTGAAGCTTTCTTT